This T cell receptor beta chain was retrieved from a study of shared clonotypes between healthy human individuals (dated by TCRdb to 2018 to 2020). As for the study more broadly: A couple of women and a few men aged 18 to 49 years were included in the cohort. For each donor, CD4 naive and CD4 memory were each run on three plates, CD8 naive on two plates, and CD8 memory on one plate. The study deeply sequenced blood TCR repertoires of about five healthy adults to estimate repertoire size and the extent of clonotype sharing between individuals. Different laboratories and diverse techniques were used to prepare libraries and sequence TCR repertoires, to increase sequencing depth and limit assay-specific biases. Per donor, leukapheresis produced somewhere between about 0.85 and 10 billion PBMCs. Findings and caveats that apply to the study as a whole: About 5% of naive CD4, 3.5% of naive CD8, approximately 2% of memory CD4, and approximately 0.39% of memory CD8 clonotypes were shared across a few donors. Only blood was sampled, and tissue TCR repertoires likely differ from those in blood. Compared with non-shared clonotypes, clonotypes shared by all four sorted-subset donors had higher generation probabilities. Pairwise subsampling led to the expectation that sequencing depth would affect the degree of clonotype sharing among donors. Because the study included only a small number of donors, the genetic and exposure-history diversity represented was limited. Rarefaction of sorted-subset datasets indicated incomplete sequencing despite the large sequencing depth. Larger estimated clonotype richness was generally found for naive subsets than for memory subsets.

Healthy HIV-negative adults with no recently reported acute infections or vaccinations were included as donors. Every donor was a Caucasian adult residing in Nashville, Tennessee, USA. CD4+ T cells were enriched through magnetic negative selection, after which naive cells were positively selected on CD45RA and the remaining negative fraction served as the memory subset. After blood collection by leukapheresis, PBMCs were isolated using Ficoll-Histopaque density gradient centrifugation and then cryopreserved in the vapor phase of liquid nitrogen. Analytical flow cytometry was used to check the purity and quantity of each magnetically sorted T cell population. Each sorted fraction had its genomic DNA isolated and then quantified by UV absorbance on a Nanodrop 2000c. For this clone: Its specific antigen is unknown. No clone much larger than this one lies a single base away; base qualities are absent.

Reading the germline V gene gives CDR1 KGHSH and CDR2 LQKENI. V is shortened by 3 bases, J by 5 bases, and the region joining them spans 14 bases. From its cysteine to its phenylalanine, the CDR3 spans 15 amino acids. Kept here is only the CDR3 DNA, which spans 45 bases and is read in frame from base 1. Using the deep immunoSEQ assay, TCR CDR3 regions were amplified from genomic DNA by multiplex PCR. For each cell subset, the extracted genomic DNA was distributed evenly across all wells of several immunoSEQ 96-well plates, and each plate served as one replicate. For sorted subsets, 200 to 250 ng of genomic DNA, equivalent to roughly 33,000 T cell genomes, went into each replicate PCR. Purified libraries were measured with a Qubit 3.0 fluorometer, size-checked on a Bioanalyzer 2100, and measured again with the KAPA Library Quantification kit. Every immunoSEQ 96-well plate was sequenced on a separate single-read 150-cycle Illumina NextSeq 550 flow cell. In the authors' own workflow: Because only junctional sequences without quality scores were contained in the immunoSEQ output, filtering matching that applied to full-length reads could not be performed. To assign V/J genes and CDR3, sequences were annotated using PyIR, a Python wrapper for IgBLAST v1.9, with IMGT germline references. Reads were filtered out if the reads had weak V/J assignments (E-value above 1e-6), no CDR3, stop codons, out-of-frame junctions, or ambiguous translated residues. A V3J clonotype was defined by an identical inferred V gene, J gene, and CDR3 amino acid sequence. Percentage overlap between repertoires was calculated by dividing the number of shared unique clonotypes by the size of the smaller repertoire. RTK rarefaction, the Chao1 estimator, and Recon v2.1 estimates of unobserved clonotypes were used to assess repertoire richness. Generation probabilities were computed with OLGA for all TCRbeta clonotypes obtained by the gDNA method from a few donors. In its TCRdb copy, this immuneACCESS table keeps in-frame sequences only and misses some clones. Where compared with another copy, unresolved V genes explain less than half of these, and the others have no known cause. V, J and clone size derive from that table, while D and trimming were established from the DNA sequence. The sample contains over a million clones, about 80% of them found a single time. The top ten clones comprise more than 0.5% of the sample.

The clonotype comes from a young man in good health. Some clones in this sample may be carry-over from other donors' samples. Input material: memory CD4+ T cells from PBMCs. The cell subset or site label, as the study defines it: CD45RA-negative fraction. The rearranged segments are TRBV18 and TRBJ1-5, with the D gene uncertain. CDR3 reads: CASSPSGPSHQPQHF. The bases read TGTGCCAGCTCACCTTCCGGGCCATCGCATCAGCCCCAGCATTTT.